This TCR beta chain emerged from a study of blood T cell repertoires in COVID-19. TCRdb's copy holds only in-frame clones and misses some; the assay was immunoSEQ multiplex PCR. The sample carries 53,000 or so clones, less than 95% recorded once. Per germline, CDR1 MDHEN and CDR2 SYDVKM. The CDR3 runs to 14 residues. Trimming removed 4 bases from V and 1 base from J, with 10 bases in between. This TCR came from a man aged 40-49 years with acute or convalescent COVID-19. V usage is TRBV28 and J usage is TRBJ1-1; D unclear. The specimen was peripheral blood. This CDR3 is CASSSSGKNTEAFF. In DNA, the CDR3 is TGTGCCAGCAGTTCCTCCGGGAAGAACACTGAAGCTTTCTTT.